This T cell receptor beta chain was found in a study of metastatic and nonmetastatic thyroid tumors. Original processing notes: It was from CDR3 differences across clinicopathological groups that a distant-metastasis classifier for papillary thyroid cancer was built. TCRdb re-called the PCR reads through MiXCR. The V and J calls were determined by TCRdb, not by the authors. The sample shows 3,000 to 4,500 clones, about a third of them seen only once. No treatment had been given to any patient before thyroid surgery. The source is a male donor with papillary thyroid cancer or a benign thyroid nodule (not recorded which). Some clones in this sample may be carry-over from other donors' samples. Sequenced input: adjacent normal tissue.

In DNA form, the CDR3 reads TGTGCCAGCAGCGAGGATCGACAGGGCCCCAATCAGCCCCAGCATTTT. Its protein product is CASSEDRQGPNQPQHF. The chain couples TRBV27 to TRBJ1-5; TRBD1 matches at 7 bases. Germline CDR1 is MNHEY and CDR2 is SMNVEV (reference sequence). The CDR3 runs 16 residues. Losses at the gene ends were 6 bases for V and 3 bases for J; bases not matched to a gene: 11.